This entry features one T cell receptor (beta chain) sequence. This CDR3 contains 14 residues. Germline V gene sequence: CDR1 SGHVS, CDR2 FQNEAQ. Deletions cut 7 bases from V and 4 bases from J, with 17 bases between. Authors' processing steps: The authors estimated nucleated cell counts from reference gene primer amplification. TCRdb's table, derived via immunoSEQ multiplex PCR, lists solely in-frame clones and lacks some. Clone size and V and J calls were adopted from that table, with D and trimming inferred from the DNA. The sample holds roughly 65,000 clones, 60% to 85% seen once. This specimen comes from a study of blood T cell repertoires in COVID-19. Study overall: Samples came from the United States, Italy and Spain, spanning acute and convalescent COVID-19. T cells, B-cell-depleted T cells, or PBMCs supplied cDNA or gDNA.

Input material: peripheral blood. The receptor's source is a human donor in a cohort sampled during active COVID-19. The rearrangement joins TRBV7-8 to TRBJ2-7, with D possibly being TRBD2 (5 bases). The CDR3 sequence: CASIERGGGYEQYF. DNA for the CDR3: TGTGCCAGCATCGAGAGAGGAGGTGGGTACGAGCAGTACTTC.